Each of the 19 T cell receptor beta chains below was sequenced from the same sample in a study of T cells after yellow fever vaccination. From the 5' RACE reads, TCRdb called clonotypes with MiXCR, one entry per CDR3 protein. The data hold tens of thousands of distinct CDR3 sequences, with approximately 4.8% observed a single time. Sequenced here: PBMCs, either bulk or a sorted T-cell subset (CD4+, CD8+, memory, or dextramer-sorted; not recorded which), sampled on the day of the yellow fever booster vaccination. The origin of the receptors is a man between 18 and 29 years old who received the YFV17D yellow fever vaccine.

This clonotype has more than one count but fewer than ten. This rearrangement joins TRBV29-1 to TRBJ2-5; TRBD2 might be the D (7 bases). The CDR3 is 13 residues long. With 7 bases removed from V and 4 bases from J, the gap between germline ends came to 16 bases. CDR1 and CDR2 from the germline V gene are SQVTM and ANQGSEA. The CDR3 DNA sequence: TGCAGCGGGGTTGCGGGGGCGGCAGAGACCCAGTACTTC. The encoded protein is CSGVAGAAETQYF.

This clonotype was detected many times. The CDR3 DNA reads as TGTGCCAGCAGCTTTTCGCGGTCAGGTCCCCAGAACACTGAAGCTTTCTTT. Protein sequence: CASSFSRSGPQNTEAFF. The chain has TRBV7-2 and TRBJ1-1; D is uncertain. V lost 3 bases and J lost 1, with 18 bases in between. Looked up from germline, CDR1 is SGHTA and CDR2 is FQGNSA. CDR3 length: 17 amino acids.

The chain employs TRBV4-3 and TRBJ2-2, with 8 nucleotides matching TRBD2. Per the germline V gene, CDR1 is LGHNA and CDR2 is YSLEER. There are 14 residues in the CDR3. Germline trimming cut 7 bases from V and 3 bases from J; bases unmatched to any gene: 4. The CDR3 protein is CASKIAGHTGELFF. The CDR3 DNA reads as TGCGCCAGCAAGATAGCGGGGCACACCGGGGAGCTGTTTTTT.

At least ten counts were recorded for this clonotype. This chain uses TRBV5-1 with TRBJ1-1; unclear D gene. V lost 2 bases, J lost 1 base, and 12 bases lay in between. Germline V gives CDR1 SGHRS, CDR2 YFSETQ. This CDR3 contains 15 residues. The CDR3 DNA is TGCGCCAGCAGCTTAGCGTCCTTAGGGAACACTGAAGCTTTCTTT. Encoded protein: CASSLASLGNTEAFF.

This clonotype was detected ten times or more. The chain couples TRBV20-1 to TRBJ2-7; the match to TRBD2 covers 7 bases. The CDR3 totals 12 residues. The germline CDR1 and CDR2 sequences are DFQATT and SNEGSKA (reference sequence). With 2 bases clipped from V and 2 bases from J, the junction kept 0 bases outside the gene matches. Here the CDR3 reads CSARTSAYEQYV. The CDR3, as DNA: TGCAGTGCTAGAACTAGCGCCTACGAGCAGTACGTC.

This clonotype came up many times. The chain couples TRBV7-9 to TRBJ2-2, with 14 bases lining up with TRBD2. There are 17 residues in the CDR3. Germline V gives CDR1 SEHNR, CDR2 FQNEAQ (reference sequence). The V and J ends lost 5 bases and 7 bases, in that order; junction bases with no gene match: 9. The CDR3 region has the DNA TGTGCCAGCAGCCCCGGACTAGCGGGGGGATTGGACGGGGAGCTGTTTTTT. Translation: CASSPGLAGGLDGELFF.

The chain joins TRBV12-3 or TRBV12-4 to TRBJ2-2; D is uncertain. The V end was cut by 2 bases, the J end by 6 bases, with 13 bases between. CDR3 length equals 15 residues. As DNA, the CDR3 is TGTGCCAGCAGTTTACTTCCTGGGGAATCCGGGGAGCTGTTTTTT. It specifies CASSLLPGESGELFF.

At least ten counts were recorded for this clonotype. This chain joins TRBV12-3 or TRBV12-4 and TRBJ2-6; tentatively, D is TRBD1 or TRBD2 (5 bases each). V lost 1 base and J lost 0, with 7 bases in between. This CDR3 region has 16 residues. Here the CDR3 reads CASSLGGNSGANVLTF. The CDR3 DNA is TGTGCCAGCAGTTTAGGGGGGAACTCTGGGGCCAACGTCCTGACTTTC.

This chain connects TRBV5-5 to TRBJ2-5; D remains unclear. Trimming pared 4 bases from V and 5 bases from J, leaving 15 bases between. Looked up from germline, CDR1 is SGHKS and CDR2 is YYEKEE (reference sequence). CDR3 length: 14 residues. CDR3 protein: CASSTRPGGETQYF. The CDR3 nucleotides read TGTGCCAGCAGCACCCGACCCGGTGGGGAGACCCAGTACTTC.

The chain links TRBV4-1 to TRBJ1-6; D is ambiguous. V was shortened by 3 bases and J by 10 bases, with 10 bases between the two germline ends. Germline CDR1 is MGHRA and CDR2 is YSYEKL. The CDR3 length is 13 residues. The CDR3 sequence is CASSQEVISPLHF. CDR3 sequence (DNA): TGCGCCAGCAGCCAGGAAGTTATATCACCCCTCCACTTT.

This clonotype was seen many times. The chain joins TRBV5-6 to TRBJ1-6, with 7 bases lining up with TRBD1. The CDR3 extends over 15 amino acids. The ends lost 4 bases at V and 4 bases at J; junction bases unmatched: 5. CDR1 SGHDT and CDR2 YYEEEE come from the germline V gene. The CDR3: CASSPAGGYNSPLHF. The CDR3, as DNA: TGTGCCAGCAGCCCCGCAGGGGGATATAATTCACCCCTCCACTTT.

This clonotype was recorded at least ten times. The chain uses TRBV5-3 and TRBJ1-1, with 9 bases aligning to TRBD1. TRBV5-3 is treated as an ORF (open reading frame) with a function not yet certain. The CDR3 runs to 22 residues. The V and J ends lost 2 bases and 0 bases, in that order; junction bases with no gene match: 23. The DNA of the CDR3 is TGTGCCAGAAGCTTTATCCCTCATAATACAGGGGGCTCGGGTGGGCTGAACACTGAAGCTTTCTTT. Translated: CARSFIPHNTGGSGGLNTEAFF.

This clonotype was found a few times. V and J are TRBV2 and TRBJ2-1; 11 bases are a match to TRBD2. This CDR3 region has 16 residues. Germline CDR1 is SNHLY and CDR2 is FYNNEI. V lost 6 bases, J lost 10 bases, and 14 bases stayed unmatched. The CDR3: CASRGTSGGGAPEQFF. The CDR3 region has the DNA TGTGCCAGCAGGGGGACTAGCGGCGGGGGAGCGCCAGAGCAGTTCTTC.

At least ten counts were recorded for this clonotype. V and J are TRBV6-6 and TRBJ1-3; D is unresolved. The CDR3 extends over 13 amino acids. Trimming pared 8 bases from V and 8 bases from J, leaving 16 bases between. Looked up from germline, CDR1 is MNHNY and CDR2 is SVGAGI (reference sequence). The CDR3 DNA reads as TGTGCCAGCCAGAGGTCCGCGGCGGACACCATATATTTT. Translation gives CASQRSAADTIYF.

The J gene is TRBJ2-3, the V gene TRBV7-2; no reliable D call. Germline V gene lookup returns CDR1 SGHTA and CDR2 FQGNSA. This CDR3 contains 13 residues. Between the trimmed V and J ends, which lost 1 base and 6 bases, there was a span of 8 bases. DNA for the CDR3: TGTGCCAGCAGCTTAGACGTGCGTGATACGCAGTATTTT. Its protein product is CASSLDVRDTQYF.

This clonotype was found many times. The chain combines TRBV12-3 or TRBV12-4 with TRBJ1-5; no clear D gene. The CDR3 has 13 amino acids. Trimming took 5 bases from V and 2 from J, leaving 7 bases between them. The CDR3 is CASSKPGNQPQHF. The CDR3 DNA reads TGTGCCAGCAGTAAGCCCGGCAATCAGCCCCAGCATTTT.

This clonotype came up many times. The chain joins TRBV24-1 to TRBJ2-5; D gene ambiguous. The germline V gene has CDR1 KGHDR and CDR2 SFDVKD. V was clipped by 3 bases and J by 5 bases, with 9 bases between them. The CDR3 is 13 amino acids. The CDR3 DNA reads TGTGCCACCAGTGATGTAGGTGAGGAGACCCAGTACTTC. Amino acid sequence: CATSDVGEETQYF.

Worth noting for this clonotype: A clone one base away is much larger, so this may be a read error. V usage is TRBV5-1 and J usage is TRBJ1-4, with 7 bases matching TRBD1. The CDR3 totals 14 residues. With V trimmed by 4 bases and J by 9 bases, 9 bases remained unmatched. Germline loops: CDR1 SGHRS, CDR2 YFSETQ. The CDR3 DNA is TGCGCCAGCAGCGCGGGACAGCAGAATAAAAAACTGTTTTTT. This encodes CASSAGQQNKKLFF.

This clonotype was detected ten times or more. This chain uses TRBV7-9 with TRBJ2-7, with 9 bases matching TRBD1. After removal of 5 bases from V and 4 bases from J, the junction contained 9 bases not matched to a gene. The CDR3 spans 15 residues. The germline V gene has CDR1 SEHNR and CDR2 FQNEAQ (reference sequence). The CDR3 spells CASSPLEDRGYEQYF. CDR3 DNA sequence: TGTGCCAGCAGCCCCCTAGAGGACAGGGGTTACGAGCAGTACTTC.